These 10 T cell receptor beta chains share one sample of origin, sequenced in a study of shared clonotypes between healthy human individuals. Only in-frame clones appear in the TCRdb table, and some are missing; sequencing was by immunoSEQ multiplex PCR. The sample includes about 2 million clones, about 94% seen only once; the top ten take roughly 1.2%. The naive CD8 subset, CD45RO-negative cells positively selected for CCR7, excluded terminally differentiated effector memory CD45RA+ cells. Sequencing input: naive CD8+ T cells sorted from blood. These receptors were obtained from a man aged 18 to 30 in good health.

The rearrangement links TRBV7-6 to TRBJ1-5, with D maybe TRBD1 (5 bases). The V gene's germline CDR1 is SGHVS and CDR2 FNYEAQ. This CDR3 contains 17 residues. The V end was cut by 1 base, the J end by 0 bases, with 13 bases between. The CDR3 DNA sequence: TGTGCCAGCAGCTTAGAGGTGGGGCAATATAGCAATCAGCCCCAGCATTTT. Translated: CASSLEVGQYSNQPQHF.

This clone was detected only once. The J gene is TRBJ2-5, the V gene TRBV5-1, with D perhaps matching TRBD1 or TRBD2 (5 bases each). Germline CDR1 SGHRS, CDR2 YFSETQ. The CDR3 contains 15 residues. The V and J ends lost 0 bases and 1 base respectively, with 10 bases between them. The CDR3 protein is CASSLDRTLQETQYF. CDR3 sequence (DNA): TGCGCCAGCAGCTTGGACAGGACTCTCCAAGAGACCCAGTACTTC.

The CDR3 is CASRGAESYNEQFF. The CDR3 coding sequence is TGCGCCAGCAGGGGGGCGGAGTCCTACAATGAGCAGTTCTTC. This sequence joins TRBV5-1 and TRBJ2-1, with TRBD1 as a possible D gene (6 bases). Germline values: CDR1 SGHRS, CDR2 YFSETQ. V lost 5 bases and J 1 base, leaving 10 bases between the germline ends. The CDR3 consists of 14 residues.

This rearrangement joins TRBV6-5 to TRBJ1-1, with D tentatively TRBD1 (5 bases). Trimming took 5 bases from V and 3 from J, leaving 10 bases between them. The germline gives CDR1 MNHEY, CDR2 SVGAGI. The CDR3 contains 13 residues. The DNA for the CDR3 is TGTGCCAGCAGTATCTGGGGGGACACTGAAGCTTTCTTT. The encoded protein is CASSIWGDTEAFF.

J is TRBJ1-6 and V is TRBV28, with D perhaps matching TRBD1 (5 bases). V dropped 3 bases and J dropped 10 bases, with 16 bases sitting between them. This CDR3 spans 15 amino acids. Germline CDR1 MDHEN, CDR2 SYDVKM. The CDR3 loop is CASSLNPGGGSPLHF. The CDR3 nucleotides read TGTGCCAGCAGTTTGAATCCCGGGGGAGGATCACCCCTCCACTTT. The entire variable domain, with the rest obtained from reference TRBV28 and TRBJ1-6, is as follows: DVKVTQSSRYLVKRTGEKVFLECVQDMDHENMFWYRQDPGLGLRLIYFSYDVKMKEKGDIPEGYSVSREKKERFSLILESASTNQTSMYLCASSLNPGGGSPLHFGNGTRLTVT.

In regard to this clone: The sample contains more than one DNA sequence encoding this CDR3. V and J are TRBV6-5 and TRBJ2-1; 11 nucleotides line up with TRBD2. Trimming at V came to 6 bases and at J to 3 bases, leaving 4 bases not matched to a gene. The CDR3 runs 15 residues. Germline CDR1 is MNHEY and CDR2 is SVGAGI. The CDR3 sequence: CASSPTSGGYNEQFF. CDR3 coding DNA: TGTGCCAGCAGCCCAACTAGCGGGGGCTACAATGAGCAGTTCTTC.

The chain is built from TRBV30 and TRBJ1-2; 10 nucleotides agree with TRBD1. Germline trimming cut 6 bases from V and 6 bases from J; bases unmatched to any gene: 10. This CDR3 has 14 amino acids. The V gene's germline CDR1 is GTSNPN and CDR2 SVGIG (reference sequence). This CDR3 is CACSEVGTGDGYTF. In nucleotides, the CDR3 is TGTGCCTGTTCAGAGGTCGGGACAGGGGATGGCTACACCTTC.

The chain carries TRBV4-1 and TRBJ1-4, with D unclear. The CDR3 has 14 residues. V was clipped by 6 bases and J by 5 bases, with 13 bases between them. Per the germline V gene, CDR1 is MGHRA and CDR2 is YSYEKL. CDR3 sequence reads: CASSPRRVNEKLFF. As DNA, the CDR3 is TGCGCCAGCAGTCCTCGCCGGGTGAATGAAAAACTGTTTTTT.

The chain couples TRBV23-1 to TRBJ2-5, with 10 bases aligning to TRBD1. TRBV23-1 is an open reading frame whose function is uncertain. This CDR3 has 17 amino acids. After removal of 0 bases from V and 2 bases from J, the junction contained 6 bases not matched to a gene. CDR3 protein: CASSQSRDRGQQETQYF. In nucleotides, the CDR3 is TGCGCCAGCAGTCAATCGAGGGACAGGGGCCAACAAGAGACCCAGTACTTC.

Details on this clone: This specimen includes other DNA sequences encoding the same CDR3. V usage is TRBV9 and J usage is TRBJ1-6, with D maybe TRBD1 (5 bases). Trimming left V 1 base short and J 10 bases short, with 6 bases between. The CDR3 is made up of 12 amino acids. Germline CDR1 SGDLS, CDR2 YYNGEE. The CDR3 DNA reads TGTGCCAGCAGCGTACAGGGATCACCCCTCCACTTT. It yields the protein CASSVQGSPLHF.